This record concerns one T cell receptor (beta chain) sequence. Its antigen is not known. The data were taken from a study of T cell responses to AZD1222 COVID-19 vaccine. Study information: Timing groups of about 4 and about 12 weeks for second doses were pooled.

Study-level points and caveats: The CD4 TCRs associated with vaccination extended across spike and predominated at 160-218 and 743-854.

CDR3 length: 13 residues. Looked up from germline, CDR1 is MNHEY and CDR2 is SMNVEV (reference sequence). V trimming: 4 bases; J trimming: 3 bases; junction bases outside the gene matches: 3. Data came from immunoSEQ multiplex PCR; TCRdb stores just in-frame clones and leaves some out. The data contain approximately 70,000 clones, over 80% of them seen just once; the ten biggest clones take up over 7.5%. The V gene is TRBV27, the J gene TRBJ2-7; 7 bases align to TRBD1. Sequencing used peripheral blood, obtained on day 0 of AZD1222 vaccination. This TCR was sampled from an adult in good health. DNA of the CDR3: TGTGCCAGCAGTTCCGGGGACAGCTACGAGCAGTACTTC. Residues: CASSSGDSYEQYF.